This T cell receptor beta chain was identified in a study of blood T cell repertoires in COVID-19. Sequenced by immunoSEQ multiplex PCR; TCRdb stores in-frame clones only, minus some. The sample has approximately 360,000 clones; more than 75% are singletons. The TCR sequence derives from a woman aged 25-40 years with acute COVID-19. The sequenced material came from PBMCs or T cells enriched from blood (not recorded which).

CDR3 nucleotide sequence: TGTGCCACCAGTGAATCAGGAAGCGGTGGTGATGGCTACACCTTC. Encoded protein: CATSESGSGGDGYTF. The chain has TRBV24-1 and TRBJ1-2; D not resolved. Trimming took 4 bases from V and 6 from J, leaving 17 bases between them. Looked up from germline, CDR1 is KGHDR and CDR2 is SFDVKD. The CDR3 is made up of 15 amino acids.